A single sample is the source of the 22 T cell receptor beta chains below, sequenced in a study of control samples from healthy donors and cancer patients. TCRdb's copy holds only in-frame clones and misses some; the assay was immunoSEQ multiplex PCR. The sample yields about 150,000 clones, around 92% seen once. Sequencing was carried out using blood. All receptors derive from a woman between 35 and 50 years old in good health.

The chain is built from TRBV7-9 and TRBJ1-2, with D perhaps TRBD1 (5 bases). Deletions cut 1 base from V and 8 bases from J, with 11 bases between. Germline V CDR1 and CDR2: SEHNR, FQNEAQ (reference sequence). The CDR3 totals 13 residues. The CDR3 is CASSLVAGIGYTF. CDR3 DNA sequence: TGTGCCAGCAGCTTAGTGGCAGGGATCGGCTACACCTTC. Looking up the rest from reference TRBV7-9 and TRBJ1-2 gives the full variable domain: DTGVSQNPRHKITKRGQNVTFRCDPISEHNRLYWYRQTLGQGPEFLTYFQNEAQLEKSRLLSDRFSAERPKGSFSTLEIQRTEQGDSAMYLCASSLVAGIGYTFGSGTRLTVV.

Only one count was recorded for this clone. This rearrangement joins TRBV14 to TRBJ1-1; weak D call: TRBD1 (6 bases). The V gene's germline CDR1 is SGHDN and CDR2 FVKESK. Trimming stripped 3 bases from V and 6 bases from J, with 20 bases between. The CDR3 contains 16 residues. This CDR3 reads CASSHRVGIGGPEAFF. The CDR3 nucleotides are TGTGCCAGCAGCCATCGGGTGGGTATTGGGGGCCCTGAAGCTTTCTTT.

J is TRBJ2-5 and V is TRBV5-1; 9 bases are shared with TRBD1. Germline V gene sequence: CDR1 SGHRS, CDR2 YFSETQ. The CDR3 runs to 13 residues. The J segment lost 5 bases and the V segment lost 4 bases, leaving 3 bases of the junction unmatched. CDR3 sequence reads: CASSPGQGETQYF. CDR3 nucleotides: TGCGCCAGCAGCCCCGGACAGGGGGAGACCCAGTACTTC.

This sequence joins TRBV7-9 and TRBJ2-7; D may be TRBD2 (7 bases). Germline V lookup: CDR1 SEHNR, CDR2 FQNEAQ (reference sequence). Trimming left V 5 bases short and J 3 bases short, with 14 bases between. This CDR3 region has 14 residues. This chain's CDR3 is CASSPQGLNYEQYF. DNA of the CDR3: TGTGCCAGCAGCCCACAGGGACTAAACTACGAGCAGTACTTC.

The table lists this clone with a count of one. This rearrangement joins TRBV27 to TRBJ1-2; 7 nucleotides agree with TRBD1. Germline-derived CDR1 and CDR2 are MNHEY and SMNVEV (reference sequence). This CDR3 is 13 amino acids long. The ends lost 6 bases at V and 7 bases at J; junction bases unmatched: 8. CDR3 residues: CASRPDRAGGYTF. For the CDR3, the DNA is TGTGCCAGCAGGCCCGACAGGGCGGGTGGCTACACCTTC.

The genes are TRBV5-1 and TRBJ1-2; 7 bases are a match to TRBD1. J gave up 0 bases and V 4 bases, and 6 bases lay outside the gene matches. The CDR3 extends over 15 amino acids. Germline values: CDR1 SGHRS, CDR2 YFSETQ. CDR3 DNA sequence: TGCGCCAGCAGCCTAGGACAGGCAGCTAACTATGGCTACACCTTC. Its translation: CASSLGQAANYGYTF.

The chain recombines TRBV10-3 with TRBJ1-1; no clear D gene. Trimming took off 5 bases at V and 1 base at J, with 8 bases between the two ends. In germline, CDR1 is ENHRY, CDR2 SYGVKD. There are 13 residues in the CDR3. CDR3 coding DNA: TGTGCCATCAGTCCGCTGAAGAACACTGAAGCTTTCTTT. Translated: CAISPLKNTEAFF.

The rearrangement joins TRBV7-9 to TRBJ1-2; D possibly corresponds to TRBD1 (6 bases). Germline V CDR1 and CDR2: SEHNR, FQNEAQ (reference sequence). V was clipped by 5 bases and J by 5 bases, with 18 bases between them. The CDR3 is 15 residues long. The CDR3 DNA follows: TGTGCCAGCAGCCCTCGCACAGGGACTGGGTATGGCTACACCTTC. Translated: CASSPRTGTGYGYTF.

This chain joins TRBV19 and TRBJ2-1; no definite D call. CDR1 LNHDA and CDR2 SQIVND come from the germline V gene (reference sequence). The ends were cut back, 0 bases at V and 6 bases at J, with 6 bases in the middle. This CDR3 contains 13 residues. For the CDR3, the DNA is TGTGCCAGTAGTATAGATATCGGCAATGAGCAGTTCTTC. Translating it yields CASSIDIGNEQFF. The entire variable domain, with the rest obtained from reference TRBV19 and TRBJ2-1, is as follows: DGGITQSPKYLFRKEGQNVTLSCEQNLNHDAMYWYRQDPGQGLRLIYYSQIVNDFQKGDIAEGYSVSREKKESFPLTVTSAQKNPTAFYLCASSIDIGNEQFFGPGTRLTVL.

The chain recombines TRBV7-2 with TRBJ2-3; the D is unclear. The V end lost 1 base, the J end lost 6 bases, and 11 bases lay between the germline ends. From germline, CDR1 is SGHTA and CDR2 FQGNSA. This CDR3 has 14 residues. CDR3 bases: TGTGCCAGCAGCTTAGACGCTAGATTCGATACGCAGTATTTT. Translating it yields CASSLDARFDTQYF.

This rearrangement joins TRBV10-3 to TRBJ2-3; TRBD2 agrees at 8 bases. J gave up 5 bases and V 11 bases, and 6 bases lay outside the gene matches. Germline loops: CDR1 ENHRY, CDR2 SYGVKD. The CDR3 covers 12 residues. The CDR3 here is CAHGGAIDTQYF. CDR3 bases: TGTGCCCACGGGGGGGCCATAGATACGCAGTATTTT.

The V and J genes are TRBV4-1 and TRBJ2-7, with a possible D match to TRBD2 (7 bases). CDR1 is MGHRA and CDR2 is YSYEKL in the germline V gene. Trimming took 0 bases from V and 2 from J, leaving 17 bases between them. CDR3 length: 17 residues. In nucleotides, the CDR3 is TGCGCCAGCAGCCAAGATTGGGGGAGGGAGGGGGCCTACGAGCAGTACTTC. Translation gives CASSQDWGREGAYEQYF.

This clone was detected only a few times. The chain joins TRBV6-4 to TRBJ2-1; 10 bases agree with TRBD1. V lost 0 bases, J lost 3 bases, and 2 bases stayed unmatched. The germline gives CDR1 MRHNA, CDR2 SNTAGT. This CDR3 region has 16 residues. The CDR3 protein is CASSDSRTGGYNEQFF. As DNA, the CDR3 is TGTGCCAGCAGTGACTCACGGACAGGGGGCTACAATGAGCAGTTCTTC.

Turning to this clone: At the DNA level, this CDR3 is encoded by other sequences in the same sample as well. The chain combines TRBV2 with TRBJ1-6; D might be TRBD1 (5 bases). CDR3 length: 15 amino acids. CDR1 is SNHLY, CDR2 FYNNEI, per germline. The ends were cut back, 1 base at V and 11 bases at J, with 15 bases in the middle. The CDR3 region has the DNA TGTGCCAGCAGTGAAGGGGGCAGCCCCTCGACACCCCTCCACTTT. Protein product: CASSEGGSPSTPLHF.

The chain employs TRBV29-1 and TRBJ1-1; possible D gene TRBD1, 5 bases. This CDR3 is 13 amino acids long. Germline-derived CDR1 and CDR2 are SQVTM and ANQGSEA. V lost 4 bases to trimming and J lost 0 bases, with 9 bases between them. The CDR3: CSVVGTLNTEAFF. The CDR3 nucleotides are TGCAGCGTTGTAGGGACTCTGAACACTGAAGCTTTCTTT. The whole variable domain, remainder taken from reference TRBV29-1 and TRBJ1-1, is SAVISQKPSRDICQRGTSLTIQCQVDSQVTMMFWYRQQPGQSLTLIATANQGSEATYESGFVIDKFPISRPNLTFSTLTVSNMSPEDSSIYLCSVVGTLNTEAFFGQGTRLTVV.

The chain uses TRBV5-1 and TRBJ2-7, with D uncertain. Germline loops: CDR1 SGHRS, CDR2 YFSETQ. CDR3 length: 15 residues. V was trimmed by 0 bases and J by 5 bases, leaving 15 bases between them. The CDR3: CASSLGTLMSHEQYF. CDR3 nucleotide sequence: TGCGCCAGCAGCTTGGGGACGCTGATGAGCCACGAGCAGTACTTC. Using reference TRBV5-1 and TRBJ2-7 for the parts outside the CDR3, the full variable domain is KAGVTQTPRYLIKTRGQQVTLSCSPISGHRSVSWYQQTPGQGLQFLFEYFSETQRNKGNFPGRFSGRQFSNSRSEMNVSTLELGDSALYLCASSLGTLMSHEQYFGPGTRLTVT.

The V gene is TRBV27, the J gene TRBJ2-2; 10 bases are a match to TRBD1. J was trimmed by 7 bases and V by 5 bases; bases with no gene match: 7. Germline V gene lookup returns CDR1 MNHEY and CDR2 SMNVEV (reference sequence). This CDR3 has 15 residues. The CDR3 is CASSIDRGLVGELFF. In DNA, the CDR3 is TGTGCCAGCAGTATAGACAGGGGGCTGGTCGGGGAGCTGTTTTTT.

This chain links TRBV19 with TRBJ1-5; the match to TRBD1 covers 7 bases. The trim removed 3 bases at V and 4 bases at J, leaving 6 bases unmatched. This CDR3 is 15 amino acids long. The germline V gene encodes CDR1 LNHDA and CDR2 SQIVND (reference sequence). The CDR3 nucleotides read TGTGCCAGTAGTATGGAGGGGGCGTCGAATCAGCCCCAGCATTTT. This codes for CASSMEGASNQPQHF.

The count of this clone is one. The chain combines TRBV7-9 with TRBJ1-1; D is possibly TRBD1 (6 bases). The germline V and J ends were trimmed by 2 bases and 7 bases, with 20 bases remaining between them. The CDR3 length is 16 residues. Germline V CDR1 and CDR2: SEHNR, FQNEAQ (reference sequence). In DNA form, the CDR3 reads TGTGCCAGCAGCTTATCACAGGGTACACGCTATGGTGAAGCTTTCTTT. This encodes CASSLSQGTRYGEAFF.

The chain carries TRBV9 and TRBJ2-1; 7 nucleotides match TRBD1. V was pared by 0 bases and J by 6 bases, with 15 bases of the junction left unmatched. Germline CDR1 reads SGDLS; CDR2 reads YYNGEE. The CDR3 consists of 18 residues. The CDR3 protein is CASSVARGEGAPVNEQFF. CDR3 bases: TGTGCCAGCAGCGTAGCGAGAGGTGAGGGGGCACCCGTCAATGAGCAGTTCTTC.

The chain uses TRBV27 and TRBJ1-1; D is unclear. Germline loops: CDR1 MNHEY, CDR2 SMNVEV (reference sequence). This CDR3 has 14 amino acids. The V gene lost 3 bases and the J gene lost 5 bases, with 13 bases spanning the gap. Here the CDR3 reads CASSFGAEETEAFF. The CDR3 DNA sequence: TGTGCCAGCAGTTTTGGAGCGGAGGAGACTGAAGCTTTCTTT.

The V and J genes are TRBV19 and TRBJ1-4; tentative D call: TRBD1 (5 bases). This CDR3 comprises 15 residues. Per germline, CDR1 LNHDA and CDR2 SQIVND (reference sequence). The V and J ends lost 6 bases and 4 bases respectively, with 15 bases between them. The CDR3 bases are TGTGCCAGTAGCCGGGGGGTAGGAATTAATGAAAAACTGTTTTTT. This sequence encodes CASSRGVGINEKLFF.